The 2 T cell receptor beta chains below all came from one sample that was sequenced in a study of CD8 T cells in Susac syndrome. When the RNA was reverse transcribed, random hexamers were used with an input of about 0.5 to 1 ug. TCRdb redid the calling of the immunoSEQ multiplex PCR reads with MiXCR, one entry per CDR3 protein. Of approximately 100,000 distinct CDR3 sequences in the sample, around 90% were seen once. The sample consisted of CD4+ T cells from PBMCs. The receptors derive from a human donor in good health.

The chain couples TRBV7-9 to TRBJ1-5; D remains ambiguous. CDR3 length: 13 amino acids. The germline V and J ends were trimmed by 1 base and 4 bases, with 5 bases remaining between them. Germline loops: CDR1 SEHNR, CDR2 FQNEAQ (reference sequence). The CDR3: CASSLETNQPQHF. The DNA for the CDR3 is TGTGCCAGCAGCTTAGAAACAAATCAGCCCCAGCATTTT.

The chain employs TRBV21-1 and TRBJ2-3; no DNA check was done on the table's D call, TRBD1. TRBV21-1 is annotated as a pseudogene. The CDR3 spans 18 residues. In nucleotides, the CDR3 is TGTGCCAGCACAGGAGAGGGACACGGGACCGAGATCACAGATACGCAGTATTTT. Translating it yields CASTGEGHGTEITDTQYF.